The TCR beta chain described here comes from a study of PD-1 blockade in classical Hodgkin lymphoma. Overall study results and limits: Diversity similar to that of newly diagnosed patients was seen at baseline in complete responders. Baseline TCR diversity was reportedly lower in newly diagnosed patients than healthy donors. Whereas CD4+ TCR diversity had risen significantly by C4D1, CD8+ TCR diversity had not.

V was pared by 3 bases and J by 4 bases, with 4 bases of the junction left unmatched. The CDR3 spans 13 residues. Germline CDR1 and CDR2: GTSNPN and SVGIG (reference sequence). Relapses following autologous stem cell transplantation were seen in all patients, with brentuximab vedotin exposure varying. Patients showed best responses of complete response, partial response or progressive disease. Produced via immunoSEQ multiplex PCR; TCRdb's table is partial and in-frame only. The sample consists of around 40,000 clones, approximately 80% of them appearing once. Note on this clone: What it binds is unknown.

The rearrangement joins TRBV30 to TRBJ1-2, with 8 bases aligning to TRBD1. The sequence was obtained from a human donor with classical Hodgkin lymphoma. This material consisted of peripheral blood mononuclear cells (PBMCs), taken at baseline. The CDR3 is CAWRDREVYGYTF. As DNA, the CDR3 is TGTGCCTGGAGGGACAGGGAGGTCTATGGCTACACCTTC.